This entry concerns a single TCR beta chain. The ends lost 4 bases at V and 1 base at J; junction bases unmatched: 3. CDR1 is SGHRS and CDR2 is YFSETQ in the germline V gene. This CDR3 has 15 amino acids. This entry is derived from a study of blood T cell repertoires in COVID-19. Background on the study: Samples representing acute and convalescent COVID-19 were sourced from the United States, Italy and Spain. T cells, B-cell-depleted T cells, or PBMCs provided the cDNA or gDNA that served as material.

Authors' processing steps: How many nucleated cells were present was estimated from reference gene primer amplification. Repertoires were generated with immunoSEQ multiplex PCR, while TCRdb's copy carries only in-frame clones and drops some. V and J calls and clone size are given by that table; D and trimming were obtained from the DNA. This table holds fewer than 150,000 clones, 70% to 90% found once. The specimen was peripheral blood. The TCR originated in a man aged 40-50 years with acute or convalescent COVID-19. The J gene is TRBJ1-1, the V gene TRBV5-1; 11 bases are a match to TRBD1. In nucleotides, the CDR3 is TGCGCCAGCAGCCGGGGGACAGGGGGGAACACTGAAGCTTTCTTT. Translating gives CASSRGTGGNTEAFF.